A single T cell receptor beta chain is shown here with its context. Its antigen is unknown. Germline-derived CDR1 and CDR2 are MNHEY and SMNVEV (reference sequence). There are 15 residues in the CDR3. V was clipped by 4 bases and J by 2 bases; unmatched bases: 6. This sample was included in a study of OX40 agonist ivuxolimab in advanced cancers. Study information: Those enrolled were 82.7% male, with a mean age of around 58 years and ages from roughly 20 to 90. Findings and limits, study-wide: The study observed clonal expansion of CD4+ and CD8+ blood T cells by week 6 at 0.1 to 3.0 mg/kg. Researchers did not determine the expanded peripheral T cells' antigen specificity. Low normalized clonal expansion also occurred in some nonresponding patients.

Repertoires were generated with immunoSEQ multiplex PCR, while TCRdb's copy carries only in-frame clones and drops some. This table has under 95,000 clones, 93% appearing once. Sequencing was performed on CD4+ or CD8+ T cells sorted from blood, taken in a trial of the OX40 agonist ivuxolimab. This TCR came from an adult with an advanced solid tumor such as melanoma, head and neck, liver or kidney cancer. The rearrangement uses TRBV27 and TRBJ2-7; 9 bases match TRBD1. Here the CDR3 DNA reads TGTGCCAGCAGTTGGGACAGGGAGGGGACCTACGAGCAGTACTTC. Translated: CASSWDREGTYEQYF.